The subject of this entry is one T cell receptor beta chain. CDR1 and CDR2 (germline): LGHDT, YNNKEL (reference sequence). The CDR3 runs 13 residues. V lost 4 bases to trimming and J lost 10 bases; unmatched junction nucleotides: 4. TCR beta sequencing was performed on blood CD8+ and CD4+ T cells. The TEMRA cells underwent FACS enrichment, while the CD8+ and CD4+ T cells underwent negative isolation. cDNA came from about 0.5 to 1 ug RNA primed by random hexamers. Amplification of TCR beta CDR3 spanned 54 Vbeta and 13 Jbeta via immunoSEQ multiplex PCR. MiXCR, applied by TCRdb to the immunoSEQ multiplex PCR reads, yields one record per CDR3 protein. Among about 160,000 distinct CDR3 sequences listed, just over 90% were seen once. The data were taken from a study of CD8 T cells in Susac syndrome.

The sequencing sample was made of CD4+ T cells from PBMCs. The chain joins TRBV3-1 to TRBJ2-1; 10 bases are shared with TRBD2. The clonotype was recovered from a human donor in good health. CDR3 residues: CASSPLAGREQFF. CDR3 coding DNA: TGTGCCAGCAGCCCACTAGCGGGGAGAGAGCAGTTCTTC.